This T cell receptor (beta chain) appears in the sequencing data of a study of vaccination effects on CD4 cells after COVID-19. Of note for this clone: The target antigen is unknown.

Study outcomes and limitations: Convalescent patients were scarce in the study, and it lacked early post-infection timepoints. After vaccination of healthy people, only 1 of 255 vaccine-induced clones cross-reacted with common cold coronaviruses.

CD4+ T cells specific for antigen were expanded with viral peptide pools by the ViraFEST assay before sequencing. Once cultured for roughly nine days, the cells underwent separation to obtain CD4+ T cells. None of these healthy vaccinees had been infected with SARS-CoV-2 before vaccination. Clones were read by immunoSEQ multiplex PCR, and TCRdb kept only the in-frame ones, dropping some. This sample has 70,000 to 75,000 clones, with over 65% found just once. The CDR3 has 12 amino acids. V lost 6 bases and J lost 4, with 10 bases in between. Germline V CDR1 and CDR2: MNHEY, SVGEGT. The sequence was obtained from a human donor who received a COVID-19 vaccine. V and J are TRBV6-2 or TRBV6-3 and TRBJ2-7; D is uncertain. The sequences come from CD4+ T cells from PBMCs cultured with HCoV-OC43 spike peptides, collected before COVID-19 vaccination. The subset is: HCoV-OC43 spike overlapping peptide pool stimulation. The CDR3: CASSTDGYEQYV. The CDR3 DNA follows: TGTGCCAGCAGCACGGACGGGTACGAGCAGTACGTC.